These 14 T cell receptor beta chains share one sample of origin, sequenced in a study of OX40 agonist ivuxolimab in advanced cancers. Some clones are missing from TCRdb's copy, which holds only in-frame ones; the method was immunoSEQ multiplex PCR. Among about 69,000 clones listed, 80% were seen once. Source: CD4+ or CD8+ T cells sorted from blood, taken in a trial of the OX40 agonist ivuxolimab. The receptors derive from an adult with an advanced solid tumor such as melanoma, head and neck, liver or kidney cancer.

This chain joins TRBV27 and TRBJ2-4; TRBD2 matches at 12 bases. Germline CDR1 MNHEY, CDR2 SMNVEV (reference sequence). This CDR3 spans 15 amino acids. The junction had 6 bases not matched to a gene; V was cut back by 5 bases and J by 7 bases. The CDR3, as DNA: TGTGCCAGCAGTCCACGACTAGCGGGAGTTAACATTCAGTACTTC. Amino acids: CASSPRLAGVNIQYF.

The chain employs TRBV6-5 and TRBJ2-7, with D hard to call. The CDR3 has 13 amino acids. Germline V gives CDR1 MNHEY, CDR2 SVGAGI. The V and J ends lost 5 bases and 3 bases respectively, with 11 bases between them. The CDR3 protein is CASSGEKGYEQYF. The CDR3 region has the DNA TGTGCCAGCAGTGGCGAGAAAGGCTACGAGCAGTACTTC.

The CDR3 DNA is TGCGCCAGCAGCCAAGATCTCCGTCAGCCCCAGCATTTT. Translated: CASSQDLRQPQHF. The chain links TRBV4-1 to TRBJ1-5; D is unclear. Germline V CDR1 and CDR2: MGHRA, YSYEKL. The CDR3 consists of 13 residues. V was clipped by 0 bases and J by 6 bases, with 6 bases between them.

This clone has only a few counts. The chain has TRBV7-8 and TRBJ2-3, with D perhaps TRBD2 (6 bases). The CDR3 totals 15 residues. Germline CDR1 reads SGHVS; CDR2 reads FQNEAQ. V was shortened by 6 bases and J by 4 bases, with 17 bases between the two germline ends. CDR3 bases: TGTGCCAGCAGGCCCGCCTTGAGGGAGGCAGATACGCAGTATTTT. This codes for CASRPALREADTQYF.

This CDR3 is CASSFGGVGGTDTQYF. The CDR3 region has the DNA TGTGCCAGCAGCTTCGGAGGGGTTGGCGGCACAGATACGCAGTATTTT. The genes are TRBV7-2 and TRBJ2-3; possible D gene TRBD2, 6 bases. Trimming stripped 3 bases from V and 1 base from J, with 14 bases between. The germline gives CDR1 SGHTA, CDR2 FQGNSA. The CDR3 covers 16 residues. The full variable domain, its missing parts supplied by reference TRBV7-2 and TRBJ2-3, is GAGVSQSPSNKVTEKGKDVELRCDPISGHTALYWYRQSLGQGLEFLIYFQGNSAPDKSGLPSDRFSAERTGGSVSTLTIQRTQQEDSAVYLCASSFGGVGGTDTQYFGPGTRLTVL.

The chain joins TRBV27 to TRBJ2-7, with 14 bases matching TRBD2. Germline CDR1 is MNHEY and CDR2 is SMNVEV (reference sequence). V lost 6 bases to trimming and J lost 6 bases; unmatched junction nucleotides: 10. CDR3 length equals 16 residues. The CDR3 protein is CASREGGLAGVGEQYF. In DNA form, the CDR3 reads TGTGCCAGCAGAGAGGGGGGACTAGCGGGAGTCGGCGAGCAGTACTTC.

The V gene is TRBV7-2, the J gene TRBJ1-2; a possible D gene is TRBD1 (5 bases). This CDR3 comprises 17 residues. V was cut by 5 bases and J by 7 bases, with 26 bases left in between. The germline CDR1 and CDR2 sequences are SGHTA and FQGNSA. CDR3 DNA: TGTGCCAGCAGCCAAGACCGGGACTCTTCTTTGCGGGGTGGCTACACCTTC. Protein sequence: CASSQDRDSSLRGGYTF.

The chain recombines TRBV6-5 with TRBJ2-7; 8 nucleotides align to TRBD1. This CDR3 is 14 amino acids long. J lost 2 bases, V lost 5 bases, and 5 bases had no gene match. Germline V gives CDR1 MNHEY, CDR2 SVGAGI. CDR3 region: CASSRQGTTYEQYF. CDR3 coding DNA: TGTGCCAGCAGTCGACAGGGGACAACCTACGAGCAGTACTTC.

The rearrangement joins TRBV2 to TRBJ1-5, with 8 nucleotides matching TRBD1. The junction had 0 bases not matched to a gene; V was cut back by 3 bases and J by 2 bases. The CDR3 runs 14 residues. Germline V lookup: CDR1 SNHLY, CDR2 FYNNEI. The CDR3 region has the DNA TGTGCCAGCAGTGAGGACAGGGGCAATCAGCCCCAGCATTTT. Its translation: CASSEDRGNQPQHF.

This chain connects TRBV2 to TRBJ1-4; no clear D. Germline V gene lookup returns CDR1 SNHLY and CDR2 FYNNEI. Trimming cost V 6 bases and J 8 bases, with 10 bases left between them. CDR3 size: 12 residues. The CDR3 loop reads CASRDLEEKLFF. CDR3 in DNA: TGTGCCAGCAGGGACCTGGAGGAAAAACTGTTTTTT.

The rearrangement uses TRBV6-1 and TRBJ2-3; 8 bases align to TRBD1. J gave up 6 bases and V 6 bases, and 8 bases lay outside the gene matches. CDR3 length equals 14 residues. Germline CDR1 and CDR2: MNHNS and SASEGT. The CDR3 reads CASRLQGAGDTQYF. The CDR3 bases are TGTGCCAGCAGGTTGCAGGGGGCGGGGGATACGCAGTATTTT.

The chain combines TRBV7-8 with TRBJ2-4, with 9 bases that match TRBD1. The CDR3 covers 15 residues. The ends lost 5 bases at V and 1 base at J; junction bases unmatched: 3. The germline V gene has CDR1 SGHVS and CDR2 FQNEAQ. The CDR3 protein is CASSGDRAAKNIQYF. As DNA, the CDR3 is TGTGCCAGCAGCGGGGACAGGGCGGCCAAAAACATTCAGTACTTC.

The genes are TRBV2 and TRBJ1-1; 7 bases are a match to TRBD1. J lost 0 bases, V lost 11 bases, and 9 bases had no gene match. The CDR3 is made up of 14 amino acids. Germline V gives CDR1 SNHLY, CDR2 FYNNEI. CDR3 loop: CAGDSTPMNTEAFF. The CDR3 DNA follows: TGTGCCGGGGACAGCACACCTATGAACACTGAAGCTTTCTTT.

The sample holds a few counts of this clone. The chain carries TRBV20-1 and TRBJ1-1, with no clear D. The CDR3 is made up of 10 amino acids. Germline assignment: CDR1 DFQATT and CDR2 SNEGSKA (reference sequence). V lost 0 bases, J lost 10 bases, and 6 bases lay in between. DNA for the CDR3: TGCAGTGCTAGAGATCTTCGAGCTTTCTTT. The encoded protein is CSARDLRAFF.